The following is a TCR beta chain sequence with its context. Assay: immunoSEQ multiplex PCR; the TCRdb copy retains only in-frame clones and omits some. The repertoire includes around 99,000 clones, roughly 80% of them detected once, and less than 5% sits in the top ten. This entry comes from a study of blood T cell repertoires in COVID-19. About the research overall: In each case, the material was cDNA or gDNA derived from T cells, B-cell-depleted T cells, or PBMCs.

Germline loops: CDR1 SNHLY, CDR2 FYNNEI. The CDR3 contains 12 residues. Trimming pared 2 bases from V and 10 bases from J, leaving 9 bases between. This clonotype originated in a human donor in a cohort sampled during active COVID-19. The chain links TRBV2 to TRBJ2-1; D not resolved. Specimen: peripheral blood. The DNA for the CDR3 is TGTGCCAGCAGTGAACCCCCTCCGGAGCAGTTCTTC. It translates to CASSEPPPEQFF. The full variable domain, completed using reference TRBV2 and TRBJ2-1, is EPEVTQTPSHQVTQMGQEVILRCVPISNHLYFYWYRQILGQKVEFLVSFYNNEISEKSEIFDDQFSVERPDGSNFTLKIRSTKLEDSAMYFCASSEPPPEQFFGPGTRLTVL.